This T cell receptor beta chain was profiled in a study of shared clonotypes between healthy human individuals. CDR3 length equals 16 residues. V lost 1 base, J lost 0 bases, and 10 bases lay in between. The germline gives CDR1 LGHNA, CDR2 YNFKEQ. The repertoire was sequenced with immunoSEQ multiplex PCR; TCRdb's copy has only in-frame clones and lacks some. The table has fewer than 1.4 million clones, about 84% seen once. This TCR derives from a man between 18 and 29 years old in good health. Some clones in this sample may be carry-over from other donors' samples. The chain couples TRBV4-2 to TRBJ2-1, with no clear D. The specimen was memory CD4+ T cells from PBMCs. The subset was: CD45RA-negative fraction. CDR3 in amino acids: CASSQATASSYNEQFF. Here the CDR3 DNA reads TGTGCCAGCAGCCAAGCAACAGCGAGCTCCTACAATGAGCAGTTCTTC.